The next 17 T cell receptor beta chains were all read from a single sample in a study of neurological immune-mediated disorders. TCRdb recomputed calls from the 5' RACE reads with MiXCR, one row per CDR3 protein. The sample lists approximately 80,000 distinct CDR3 sequences, over 4.5% seen once, with 7.9% in the top ten. The sample's time point: longitudinal time-point 2. The sequencing input was PBMCs. The receptors come from a woman aged 60-70 years with multiple sclerosis.

This clonotype was seen at least ten times. The chain has TRBV5-1 and TRBJ1-2; D not certain. Trimming removed 1 base from V and 0 bases from J, with 7 bases in between. In germline, CDR1 is SGHRS, CDR2 YFSETQ. This CDR3 region has 14 residues. The CDR3 DNA is TGCGCCAGCAGCTTGAATGATGCTAACTATGGCTACACCTTC. Translating it yields CASSLNDANYGYTF. The full variable domain, in which reference TRBV5-1 and TRBJ1-2 provide the parts outside the CDR3, is KAGVTQTPRYLIKTRGQQVTLSCSPISGHRSVSWYQQTPGQGLQFLFEYFSETQRNKGNFPGRFSGRQFSNSRSEMNVSTLELGDSALYLCASSLNDANYGYTFGSGTRLTVV.

This clonotype showed up just a few times. The rearrangement uses TRBV6-5 and TRBJ2-2; D possibly matches TRBD1 or TRBD2 (6 bases each). Germline-derived CDR1 and CDR2 are MNHEY and SVGAGI. The CDR3 runs to 17 residues. V was pared by 2 bases and J by 4 bases, with 17 bases between. This chain's CDR3 is CASSYRTRGPSTGELFF. CDR3 bases: TGTGCCAGCAGTTACAGAACCCGGGGGCCTAGCACCGGGGAGCTGTTTTTT.

The genes are TRBV5-6 and TRBJ2-1, with a tentative D call TRBD2 (6 bases). CDR3 length: 13 residues. CDR1 and CDR2 from the germline V gene are SGHDT and YYEEEE. The V gene lost 4 bases and the J gene lost 8 bases, with 13 bases spanning the gap. CDR3 protein: CASSRERLDEQFF. CDR3 DNA sequence: TGTGCCAGCAGCCGTGAAAGACTAGATGAGCAGTTCTTC.

This clonotype was recorded at least ten times. The V call is TRBV28, the J call TRBJ1-1; D is ambiguous. The V gene lost 4 bases and the J gene lost 4 bases, with 28 bases spanning the gap. This CDR3 is 19 amino acids long. The germline V gene has CDR1 MDHEN and CDR2 SYDVKM. This CDR3 is CASSSLNRASGGRFTEAFF. The CDR3 region has the DNA TGTGCCAGCAGTTCCCTTAACCGGGCCTCCGGAGGGAGGTTCACTGAAGCTTTCTTT.

This clonotype was seen many times. The chain uses TRBV7-9 and TRBJ2-7; weak D call: TRBD1 (6 bases). The CDR3 runs 15 residues. The germline V gene encodes CDR1 SEHNR and CDR2 FQNEAQ (reference sequence). V lost 4 bases and J 6 bases, leaving 19 bases between the germline ends. The CDR3 coding sequence is TGTGCCAGCAGCTCCCAAACCCTTACAGGGAGCGAGCAGTACTTC. Amino acids: CASSSQTLTGSEQYF.

This clonotype was counted at least ten times. This rearrangement joins TRBV4-1 to TRBJ1-1; no definite D call. Germline V gives CDR1 MGHRA, CDR2 YSYEKL. V lost 2 bases, J lost 1 base, and 11 bases lay in between. This CDR3 comprises 15 residues. In DNA, the CDR3 is TGCGCCAGCAGCCAACCTCGATTTGGGAACACTGAAGCTTTCTTT. It is translated as CASSQPRFGNTEAFF.

The V and J genes are TRBV5-5 and TRBJ1-2; 7 bases are shared with TRBD1. The germline CDR1 and CDR2 sequences are SGHKS and YYEKEE (reference sequence). The CDR3 contains 16 residues. J gave up 4 bases and V 2 bases, and 11 bases lay outside the gene matches. Written as DNA, the CDR3 is TGTGCCAGCAGCTTAACCCGGGGACAGCTAATCTATGGCTACACCTTC. Translating gives CASSLTRGQLIYGYTF.

In this sample, this clonotype turned up many times. This chain connects TRBV7-2 to TRBJ1-6, with 7 bases identical to TRBD1. V shed 5 bases, J shed 7 bases, and the junction held 17 bases outside the gene matches. Germline V CDR1 and CDR2: SGHTA, FQGNSA. The length of the CDR3 is 18 residues. The CDR3 DNA reads as TGTGCCAGCAGCCTAAGGGGGCAACCGGGCATTAGAAATTCACCCCTCCACTTT. Translation gives CASSLRGQPGIRNSPLHF.

This clonotype was seen repeatedly, ten times or more. The rearrangement joins TRBV25-1 to TRBJ2-5, with a weak D call TRBD1 (5 bases). The CDR3 has 15 residues. Between the trimmed V and J ends, which lost 5 bases and 3 bases, there was a span of 16 bases. CDR1 MGHDK and CDR2 SYGVNS come from the germline V gene. CDR3 amino acids: CASSSNQGREETQYF. In DNA, the CDR3 is TGTGCCAGCAGTTCAAATCAGGGCCGCGAAGAGACCCAGTACTTC. Full variable domain (rest looked up from reference TRBV25-1 and TRBJ2-5): EADIYQTPRYLVIGTGKKITLECSQTMGHDKMYWYQQDPGMELHLIHYSYGVNSTEKGDLSSESTVSRIRTEHFPLTLESARPSHTSQYLCASSSNQGREETQYFGPGTRLLVL.

This clonotype was recorded at least ten times. The V and J genes are TRBV29-1 and TRBJ2-7, with TRBD1 as a possible D gene (5 bases). Germline CDR1 and CDR2: SQVTM and ANQGSEA. There are 12 residues in the CDR3. V was cut by 4 bases and J by 0 bases, with 7 bases left in between. DNA of the CDR3: TGCAGCGTTGCCAGGGACTCCTACGAGCAGTACTTC. Translation gives CSVARDSYEQYF.

About this clonotype itself: A clone one base away is much larger, so this may be a read error. The chain carries TRBV3-1 and TRBJ2-1, with TRBD2 matching 7 bases. Germline lookup yields CDR1 LGHDT and CDR2 YNNKEL (reference sequence). This CDR3 is 12 amino acids long. V shed 1 base and J 9 bases; nucleotides not matched to a gene: 0. DNA for the CDR3: TGTGCCAGCAGCCAAGGGGGGGGTGAGCAGTTCTTC. Its protein is CASSQGGGEQFF.

This clonotype was observed many times. The chain employs TRBV7-6 and TRBJ2-6; possible D gene TRBD1, 6 bases. Germline V gene lookup returns CDR1 SGHVS and CDR2 FNYEAQ. CDR3 length: 16 amino acids. Trimming cost V 5 bases and J 1 base, with 12 bases left between them. CDR3 nucleotides: TGTGCCAGCAGCCAATCGGACAGTTCTGGGGCCAACGTCCTGACTTTC. Translation gives CASSQSDSSGANVLTF.

Turning to this clonotype: Given a much more abundant clone one base away, this may be a read error. The V call is TRBV2, the J call TRBJ1-3; D unclear. This CDR3 has 14 amino acids. Trimming cost V 7 bases and J 2 bases, with 12 bases left between them. Germline assignment: CDR1 SNHLY and CDR2 FYNNEI. The CDR3, as DNA: TGTGCCAGCATCCCAGAATTACCTGGAAACACCATATATTTT. It encodes CASIPELPGNTIYF.

This clonotype was counted ten times or more. Here the CDR3 DNA reads TGTGCCAGCAGCAAGGGACGGGGTGGGGCGACCCAGTACTTC. This gives the protein CASSKGRGGATQYF. V and J are TRBV5-6 and TRBJ2-5, with D perhaps given as TRBD1 or TRBD2 (5 bases each). This CDR3 has 14 amino acids. CDR1 is SGHDT and CDR2 is YYEEEE in the germline V gene. The V end was cut by 4 bases, the J end by 7 bases, with 17 bases between.

This clonotype was observed at least ten times. V and J are TRBV20-1 and TRBJ1-1, with D unclear. CDR1 is DFQATT and CDR2 is SNEGSKA in the germline V gene (reference sequence). Trimming cost V 1 base and J 11 bases, with 20 bases left between them. The CDR3 runs to 14 residues. This CDR3 reads CSARVPGPTAPAFF. The CDR3 DNA follows: TGCAGTGCTAGAGTTCCCGGGCCTACCGCCCCCGCTTTCTTT.

There are many counts of this clonotype. The chain combines TRBV29-1 with TRBJ2-7, with D uncertain. The germline V gene has CDR1 SQVTM and CDR2 ANQGSEA. V was clipped by 0 bases and J by 2 bases, with 14 bases between them. CDR3 length: 15 residues. The CDR3 DNA is TGCAGCGTTGAAGACCCAAGGACCGTTCCCTACGAGCAGTACTTC. Its translation: CSVEDPRTVPYEQYF.

The chain has TRBV6-5 and TRBJ1-1, with D tentatively TRBD1 (5 bases). Germline CDR1 MNHEY, CDR2 SVGAGI. The CDR3 runs to 17 residues. V lost 4 bases and J lost 0, with 18 bases in between. CDR3 residues: CASSSRRREIVNTEAFF. In DNA, the CDR3 is TGTGCCAGCAGTTCCCGTCGCAGGGAGATTGTGAACACTGAAGCTTTCTTT.